This T cell receptor beta chain stems from a study of T cell responses to AZD1222 COVID-19 vaccine. Overall study findings and caveats: Baseline seropositivity occurred in only a handful of AZD1222 recipients. Reportedly, close to half of spike-specific TCRs are directed against unmutated variant regions.

TCRdb keeps only in-frame clones here, not all; method: immunoSEQ multiplex PCR. The table lists over 120,000 clones, 75% to 90% of them singletons. Note on this clone: Its antigen is still unknown.

CDR1 SGHTS and CDR2 YDEGEE come from the germline V gene. V was trimmed by 4 bases and J by 3 bases, leaving 15 bases between them. This CDR3 spans 15 amino acids. The chain recombines TRBV5-8 with TRBJ2-3; a weak D match, TRBD2 (5 bases). The receptor's source is an adult in good health. The sample in question was peripheral blood, obtained on day 0 of AZD1222 vaccination. This CDR3 is CASSRGSFETDTQYF. The DNA for the CDR3 is TGTGCCAGCAGCCGGGGTAGTTTTGAAACAGATACGCAGTATTTT.